These 22 T cell receptor beta chains originate from one sample sequenced in a study of T cell responses to AZD1222 COVID-19 vaccine. Repertoires were generated with immunoSEQ multiplex PCR, while TCRdb's copy carries only in-frame clones and drops some. The sample includes roughly 50,000 clones, approximately 86% of them seen just once. Sequenced here: peripheral blood, sampled 28 days after the second AZD1222 dose. The receptors here all came from an adult who received the AZD1222 COVID-19 vaccine.

The chain is built from TRBV18 and TRBJ1-1; D is unresolved. Germline V lookup: CDR1 KGHSH, CDR2 LQKENI. This CDR3 has 12 residues. V lost 4 bases and J lost 1, with 4 bases in between. CDR3 bases: TGTGCCAGCTCACAGGGGAACACTGAAGCTTTCTTT. Translation gives CASSQGNTEAFF.

In this sample, this clone turned up once. The V and J genes are TRBV6-5 and TRBJ1-6, with a possible D match to TRBD1 (6 bases). Germline V gene lookup returns CDR1 MNHEY and CDR2 SVGAGI. Deletions cut 3 bases from V and 10 bases from J, with 19 bases between. The CDR3 is made up of 16 amino acids. The CDR3 loop is CASSYWDAQGISPLHF. The CDR3, as DNA: TGTGCCAGCAGTTATTGGGACGCCCAGGGGATATCACCCCTCCACTTT.

The chain is built from TRBV19 and TRBJ1-1; D is uncertain. V lost 3 bases and J 5 bases, leaving 10 bases between the germline ends. Looked up from germline, CDR1 is LNHDA and CDR2 is SQIVND (reference sequence). This CDR3 contains 13 residues. CDR3 nucleotides: TGTGCCAGTAGTATGGCCGGGCGAACTGAAGCTTTCTTT. It specifies CASSMAGRTEAFF.

The V gene is TRBV5-1, the J gene TRBJ2-1; D gene unclear. The CDR3 contains 12 residues. Trimming removed 0 bases from V and 7 bases from J, with 5 bases in between. Germline V gene lookup returns CDR1 SGHRS and CDR2 YFSETQ. The CDR3 here is CASSLVLNEQFF. The CDR3 DNA reads as TGCGCCAGCAGCTTGGTTTTAAATGAGCAGTTCTTC.

V usage is TRBV4-2 and J usage is TRBJ2-2, with 10 bases aligning to TRBD2. The CDR3 has 16 amino acids. The V and J ends lost 0 bases and 7 bases, in that order; junction bases with no gene match: 5. Germline CDR1 and CDR2: LGHNA and YNFKEQ. CDR3: CASSQESGRANGELFF. In DNA form, the CDR3 reads TGTGCCAGCAGCCAAGAGAGCGGGAGGGCCAACGGGGAGCTGTTTTTT.

This clone was counted a single time. The V and J genes are TRBV27 and TRBJ2-7, with D tentatively TRBD2 (5 bases). Germline assignment: CDR1 MNHEY and CDR2 SMNVEV (reference sequence). The CDR3 has 14 residues. The V and J ends lost 2 bases and 4 bases respectively, with 12 bases between them. The CDR3 nucleotides are TGTGCCAGCAGTTTAGGTCCTAGCTGGTACGAGCAGTACTTC. Encoded protein: CASSLGPSWYEQYF.

This chain connects TRBV18 to TRBJ2-3, with TRBD2 as a possible D gene (5 bases). Trimming cost V 6 bases and J 1 base, with 14 bases left between them. The CDR3 length is 15 residues. Germline CDR1 KGHSH, CDR2 LQKENI. CDR3 in DNA: TGTGCCAGCTCCCTCTGGTGGGGAGGCACAGATACGCAGTATTTT. Amino acid sequence: CASSLWWGGTDTQYF.

A single count supports this clone. The rearrangement uses TRBV7-9 and TRBJ2-7; D may correspond to TRBD1 or TRBD2 (5 bases each). CDR3 length: 12 residues. V lost 4 bases and J 6 bases, leaving 10 bases between the germline ends. Germline CDR1 SEHNR, CDR2 FQNEAQ (reference sequence). CDR3 protein: CASSWDESEQYF. Written as DNA, the CDR3 is TGTGCCAGCAGCTGGGACGAAAGCGAGCAGTACTTC.

The genes are TRBV28 and TRBJ2-3, with D tentatively TRBD2 (5 bases). Germline CDR1 and CDR2: MDHEN and SYDVKM. The CDR3 is 21 amino acids. V lost 2 bases, J lost 5 bases, and 32 bases lay in between. CDR3 coding DNA: TGTGCCAGCAGTTTACGCCCACTTATCCCGGGGAGATCCAACGCCAGAGATACGCAGTATTTT. Translation gives CASSLRPLIPGRSNARDTQYF. The full variable domain, its missing parts supplied by reference TRBV28 and TRBJ2-3, is DVKVTQSSRYLVKRTGEKVFLECVQDMDHENMFWYRQDPGLGLRLIYFSYDVKMKEKGDIPEGYSVSREKKERFSLILESASTNQTSMYLCASSLRPLIPGRSNARDTQYFGPGTRLTVL.

V usage is TRBV28 and J usage is TRBJ2-7; D unresolved. This CDR3 contains 14 residues. Germline V gene lookup returns CDR1 MDHEN and CDR2 SYDVKM. Written as DNA, the CDR3 is TGTGCTACCTCAGGCAGGATGAGCTCCTACGAGCAGTACTTC. Its translation is CATSGRMSSYEQYF.

The table lists this clone with a few counts. The chain uses TRBV7-9 and TRBJ2-1, with TRBD2 identical over 9 bases. The CDR3 spans 14 residues. Germline CDR1 reads SEHNR; CDR2 reads FQNEAQ (reference sequence). V lost 6 bases to trimming and J lost 6 bases; unmatched junction nucleotides: 6. CDR3 in amino acids: CASSILAGTNEQFF. Written as DNA, the CDR3 is TGTGCCAGCAGTATCCTAGCGGGGACCAATGAGCAGTTCTTC.

The chain uses TRBV4-2 and TRBJ1-1; D not certain. Trimming stripped 4 bases from V and 5 bases from J, with 5 bases between. Per germline, CDR1 LGHNA and CDR2 YNFKEQ. This CDR3 has 11 residues. In DNA, the CDR3 is TGTGCCAGCAGCCGTGGAACTGAAGCTTTCTTT. It specifies CASSRGTEAFF.

Only one count was recorded for this clone. This chain links TRBV28 with TRBJ1-2; tentative D call: TRBD1 (6 bases). The V and J ends lost 7 bases and 5 bases respectively, with 17 bases between them. The CDR3 sequence is 14 residues long. Germline V gives CDR1 MDHEN, CDR2 SYDVKM. The CDR3 loop reads CASTLAPQGYGYTF. The CDR3 region has the DNA TGTGCCAGCACCCTAGCCCCACAGGGATATGGCTACACCTTC.

The chain combines TRBV3-1 (or the pseudogene TRBV3-2) with TRBJ2-7; D remains unclear. Germline V CDR1 and CDR2: LGHDT, YNNKEL (reference sequence). There are 14 residues in the CDR3. V shed 4 bases and J shed 1 base, with 11 bases lying between them. The CDR3, as DNA: TGTGCCAGCAGCCTAAGAGCACATTCCTACGAGCAGTACTTC. This gives the protein CASSLRAHSYEQYF.

The rearrangement links TRBV2 to TRBJ2-1; the match to TRBD2 covers 10 bases. Losses at the gene ends were 11 bases for V and 2 bases for J; bases not matched to a gene: 9. CDR3 length: 15 amino acids. Looked up from germline, CDR1 is SNHLY and CDR2 is FYNNEI. CDR3 nucleotides: TGTGCCTCACGTCTAGCGGGAGAACCCTACAATGAGCAGTTCTTC. Residues: CASRLAGEPYNEQFF.

This chain connects TRBV6-1 to TRBJ2-4, with D maybe TRBD2 (6 bases). The CDR3 contains 15 residues. The germline CDR1 and CDR2 sequences are MNHNS and SASEGT. V was clipped by 0 bases and J by 2 bases, with 8 bases between them. The CDR3 DNA reads TGTGCCAGCAGTGAAGCGCGGGGAACCAAAAACATTCAGTACTTC. Amino acids: CASSEARGTKNIQYF.

The chain carries TRBV11-2 and TRBJ2-2; weak D call: TRBD2 (6 bases). Per the germline V gene, CDR1 is SGHAT and CDR2 is FQNNGV. CDR3 size: 15 residues. The ends were cut back, 1 base at V and 3 bases at J, with 9 bases in the middle. The CDR3 sequence: CASSLVGSDTGELFF. The CDR3 coding sequence is TGTGCCAGCAGCTTAGTCGGGAGTGACACCGGGGAGCTGTTTTTT.

V and J are TRBV29-1 and TRBJ2-7, with 10 positions matching TRBD2. The CDR3 has 15 amino acids. After removal of 4 bases from V and 0 bases from J, the junction contained 6 bases not matched to a gene. CDR1 is SQVTM, CDR2 ANQGSEA, per germline. CDR3 sequence reads: CSVVPASGSSYEQYF. CDR3 bases: TGCAGCGTTGTACCCGCTAGCGGGAGCTCCTACGAGCAGTACTTC.

This chain connects TRBV12-5 to TRBJ2-5; a possible D gene is TRBD2 (6 bases). The germline V gene has CDR1 LGHNT and CDR2 FRNRAP. V was pared by 3 bases and J by 7 bases, with 12 bases between. CDR3 length: 13 amino acids. The CDR3 is CASGLWGEVTQYF. The CDR3 bases are TGTGCTAGTGGTTTATGGGGGGAGGTGACCCAGTACTTC.

This clone was seen once. This chain's CDR3 is CSVEVGGTVFSEQYF. The CDR3 DNA is TGCAGCGTTGAAGTCGGTGGGACAGTGTTTTCCGAGCAGTACTTC. The chain couples TRBV29-1 to TRBJ2-7; TRBD1 aligns across 7 bases. Trimming took 1 base from V and 6 from J; bases not matched to a gene: 12. The CDR3 runs to 15 residues. Germline CDR1 reads SQVTM; CDR2 reads ANQGSEA.

This chain connects TRBV7-3 to TRBJ2-3; D is possibly TRBD1 (5 bases). Germline CDR1 SGHTA, CDR2 FQGTGA. The CDR3 covers 14 residues. V lost 5 bases and J lost 3, with 12 bases in between. CDR3: CASSPRSGTDTQYF. The DNA for the CDR3 is TGTGCCAGCAGCCCCCGTTCAGGGACAGATACGCAGTATTTT.

J is TRBJ2-5 and V is TRBV5-1; TRBD1 is a possible D gene (5 bases). V shed 0 bases and J shed 2 bases, with 8 bases lying between them. From germline, CDR1 is SGHRS and CDR2 YFSETQ. This CDR3 spans 14 amino acids. CDR3 protein: CASSLGTQQETQYF. In DNA form, the CDR3 reads TGCGCCAGCAGCTTGGGGACACAACAAGAGACCCAGTACTTC.